Listed here are 11 T cell receptor beta chains from one sample, sequenced in a study of patients and donors after allogeneic stem cell transplantation. TCRdb reprocessed the RT-PCR reads via MiXCR and lists one record per CDR3 protein. The sample carries about 400,000 distinct CDR3 sequences, under 20% recorded once. The sequencing sample was made of blood, either unsorted or a sorted T cell fraction (not recorded which). The receptors here all came from a human donor who was either an allogeneic HSCT recipient or a stem cell or donor lymphocyte infusion donor (not recorded which). It is not recorded whose cells these are; they may come from a transplant donor.

This clonotype was counted only a few times. The chain couples TRBV6-1 to TRBJ1-2, with D unclear. The CDR3 is 13 residues long. Trimming took off 7 bases at V and 0 bases at J, with 9 bases between the two ends. Germline values: CDR1 MNHNS, CDR2 SASEGT. CDR3 nucleotide sequence: TGTGCCAGCAAGGAGCGCACTAACTATGGCTACACCTTC. Translating gives CASKERTNYGYTF.

This clonotype came up a few times. The V gene is TRBV20-1, the J gene TRBJ2-3; 9 positions agree with TRBD2. This CDR3 has 14 amino acids. After removal of 0 bases from V and 3 bases from J, the junction contained 1 base not matched to a gene. Germline V gene lookup returns CDR1 DFQATT and CDR2 SNEGSKA (reference sequence). Written as DNA, the CDR3 is TGCAGTGCTAGAGATCTAGCGGGAACAGATACGCAGTATTTT. This gives the protein CSARDLAGTDTQYF.

This clonotype appeared a few times. CDR3 coding DNA: TGTGCCAGCAGCCCGGGACGGCCGAACGAGCAGTACTTC. This gives the protein CASSPGRPNEQYF. The V call is TRBV7-6, the J call TRBJ2-7; the D gene could be TRBD1 or TRBD2 (5 bases each). The germline CDR1 and CDR2 sequences are SGHVS and FNYEAQ. V lost 5 bases and J lost 5, with 13 bases in between. This CDR3 is built from 13 residues.

In this sample, this clonotype turned up a few times. V gene TRBV9 combines with J gene TRBJ1-6; 8 bases agree with TRBD1. Germline trimming cut 0 bases from V and 10 bases from J; bases unmatched to any gene: 6. This CDR3 contains 15 residues. CDR1 SGDLS and CDR2 YYNGEE come from the germline V gene. The CDR3 DNA reads as TGTGCCAGCAGCGTAGGGGGACAGGCTACCTCACCCCTCCACTTT. Protein: CASSVGGQATSPLHF.

The chain joins TRBV6-1 to TRBJ2-2; 9 bases match TRBD1. This CDR3 is built from 15 residues. The junction had 7 bases not matched to a gene; V was cut back by 8 bases and J by 3 bases. The V gene's germline CDR1 is MNHNS and CDR2 SASEGT. The DNA for the CDR3 is TGTGCCAGCTCTTACAGGACAGGGGACACCGGGGAGCTGTTTTTT. Amino acid sequence: CASSYRTGDTGELFF.

This clonotype was detected a few times. V gene TRBV20-1 combines with J gene TRBJ2-3; 7 bases map to TRBD2. Trimming cost V 0 bases and J 2 bases; bases outside gene matches: 8. Germline CDR1 reads DFQATT; CDR2 reads SNEGSKA (reference sequence). CDR3 length equals 16 residues. CDR3 loop: CSARDRPSGNTDTQYF. In DNA, the CDR3 is TGCAGTGCTAGAGATAGGCCTAGCGGAAACACAGATACGCAGTATTTT.

A note on this clonotype: This sequence may be a read error, since a much larger clone differs from it by one base. V usage is TRBV12-3 or TRBV12-4 and J usage is TRBJ2-1; 7 nucleotides agree with TRBD2. The CDR3 covers 17 residues. V dropped 7 bases and J dropped 5; count of bases not matched to a gene: 17. CDR3 bases: TGTGCCAGCATAAAAAGCAACCGGGACTACCGTAACAATGAGCAGTTCTTC. Translation: CASIKSNRDYRNNEQFF.

This clonotype occurred a few times. The chain has TRBV27 and TRBJ2-1; the match to TRBD2 covers 9 bases. The V gene end was trimmed by 8 bases and the J gene end by 7 bases; junction bases not matched to a gene: 9. Germline CDR1 reads MNHEY; CDR2 reads SMNVEV (reference sequence). The CDR3 has 14 residues. In nucleotides, the CDR3 is TGTGCCAGCCACCTAGCGGGAACACCAAATGAGCAGTTCTTC. Encoded protein: CASHLAGTPNEQFF.

This clonotype was recorded at least ten times. The rearrangement links TRBV4-3 to TRBJ2-3; tentative D call: TRBD1 (5 bases). Germline values: CDR1 LGHNA, CDR2 YSLEER. This CDR3 is built from 17 residues. V shed 0 bases and J shed 5 bases, with 18 bases lying between them. The CDR3 protein is CASSQDPSGISRDTQYF. As DNA, the CDR3 is TGCGCCAGCAGCCAAGATCCGTCAGGGATATCGAGAGATACGCAGTATTTT.

This clonotype turned up a few times. This chain joins TRBV27 and TRBJ1-2; 7 bases agree with TRBD1. CDR3 length: 17 amino acids. The V segment lost 5 bases and the J segment 5 bases; nucleotides outside the gene matches: 17. Per the germline V gene, CDR1 is MNHEY and CDR2 is SMNVEV (reference sequence). The CDR3 loop is CASSPATFEQGRYGYTF. CDR3 coding DNA: TGTGCCAGCAGTCCAGCCACATTCGAACAGGGGCGGTATGGCTACACCTTC.

The chain carries TRBV5-1 and TRBJ1-1, with D uncertain. Trimming took off 4 bases at V and 8 bases at J, with 12 bases between the two ends. The CDR3 consists of 12 residues. From germline, CDR1 is SGHRS and CDR2 YFSETQ. The CDR3 protein is CASSPPGSEAFF. DNA of the CDR3: TGCGCCAGCAGCCCCCCCGGCAGCGAAGCTTTCTTT.